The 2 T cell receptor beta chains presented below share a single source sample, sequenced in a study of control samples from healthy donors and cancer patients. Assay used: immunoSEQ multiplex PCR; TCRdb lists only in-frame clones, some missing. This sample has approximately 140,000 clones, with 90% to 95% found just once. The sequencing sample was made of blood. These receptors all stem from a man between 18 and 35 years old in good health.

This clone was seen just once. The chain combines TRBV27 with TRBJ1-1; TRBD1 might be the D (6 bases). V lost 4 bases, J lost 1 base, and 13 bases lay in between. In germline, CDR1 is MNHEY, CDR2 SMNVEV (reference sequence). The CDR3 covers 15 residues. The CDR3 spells CASSWGDIENTEAFF. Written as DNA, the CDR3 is TGTGCCAGCAGTTGGGGGGACATAGAGAACACTGAAGCTTTCTTT.

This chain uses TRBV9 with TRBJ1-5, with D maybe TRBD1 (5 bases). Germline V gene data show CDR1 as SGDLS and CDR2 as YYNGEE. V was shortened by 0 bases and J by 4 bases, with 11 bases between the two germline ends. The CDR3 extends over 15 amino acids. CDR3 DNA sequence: TGTGCCAGCAGCGTAGGGTCAGGGATTAATCAGCCCCAGCATTTT. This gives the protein CASSVGSGINQPQHF.